The source of this T cell receptor beta chain is a study of blood T cell repertoires in COVID-19. The table lists this clone with a few counts. This specimen includes other DNA sequences encoding the same CDR3. Profiled with immunoSEQ multiplex PCR; TCRdb holds only in-frame clones, not every one. Of around 250,000 clones listed, about four fifths are singletons. V lost 4 bases, J lost 4 bases, and 8 bases lay in between. The CDR3 loop spans 13 amino acids. The chain carries TRBV12-3 or TRBV12-4 and TRBJ2-1; no definite D call. Sequenced material: PBMCs or T cells enriched from blood (not recorded which). This clonotype was sampled from a man in his forties who had been exposed to COVID-19. This CDR3 is CASSSRGYNEQFF. CDR3 coding DNA: TGTGCCAGCAGTTCTAGAGGATACAATGAGCAGTTCTTC.